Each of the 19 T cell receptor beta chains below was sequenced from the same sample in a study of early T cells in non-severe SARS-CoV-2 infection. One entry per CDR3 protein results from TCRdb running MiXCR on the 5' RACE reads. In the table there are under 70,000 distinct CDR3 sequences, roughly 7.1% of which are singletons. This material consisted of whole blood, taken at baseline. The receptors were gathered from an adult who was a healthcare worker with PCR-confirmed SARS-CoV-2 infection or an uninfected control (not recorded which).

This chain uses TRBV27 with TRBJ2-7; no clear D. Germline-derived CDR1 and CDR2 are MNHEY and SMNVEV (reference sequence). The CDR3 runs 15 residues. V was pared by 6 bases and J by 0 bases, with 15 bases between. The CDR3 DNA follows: TGTGCCAGCAGGAGGACGGGTACCAGCTCCTACGAGCAGTACTTC. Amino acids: CASRRTGTSSYEQYF.

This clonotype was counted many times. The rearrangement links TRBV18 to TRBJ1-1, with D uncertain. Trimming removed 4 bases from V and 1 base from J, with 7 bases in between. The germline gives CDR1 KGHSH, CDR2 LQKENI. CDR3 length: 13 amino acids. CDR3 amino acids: CASSRTTNTEAFF. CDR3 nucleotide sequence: TGTGCCAGCTCACGAACTACGAACACTGAAGCTTTCTTT.

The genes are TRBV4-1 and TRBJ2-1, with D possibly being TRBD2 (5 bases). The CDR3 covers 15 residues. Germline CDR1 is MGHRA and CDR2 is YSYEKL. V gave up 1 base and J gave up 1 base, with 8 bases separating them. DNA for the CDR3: TGCGCCAGCAGCCAAGCGGGAATGTCCTACAATGAGCAGTTCTTC. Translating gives CASSQAGMSYNEQFF.

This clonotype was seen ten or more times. The CDR3 protein is CASRANWDGMGQPQHF. CDR3 nucleotides: TGTGCCAGCAGGGCTAACTGGGACGGGATGGGTCAGCCCCAGCATTTT. This chain links TRBV6-6 with TRBJ1-5; weak D call: TRBD1 (5 bases). Trimming took 6 bases from V and 6 from J, leaving 21 bases between them. In germline, CDR1 is MNHNY, CDR2 SVGAGI (reference sequence). This CDR3 has 16 residues.

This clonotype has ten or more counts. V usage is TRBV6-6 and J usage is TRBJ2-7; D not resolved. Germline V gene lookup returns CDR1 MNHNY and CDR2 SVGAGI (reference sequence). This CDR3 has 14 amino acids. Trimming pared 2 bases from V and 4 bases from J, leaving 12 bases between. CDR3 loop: CASSYPSLMYEQYF. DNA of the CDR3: TGTGCCAGCAGTTACCCCTCTCTTATGTACGAGCAGTACTTC.

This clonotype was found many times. CDR3 protein: CASSYQGLNTEAFF. Here the CDR3 DNA reads TGTGCCAGCAGTTACCAGGGGTTGAACACTGAAGCTTTCTTT. The chain combines TRBV6-2 or TRBV6-3 with TRBJ1-1, with a weak D call TRBD1 (6 bases). Trimming stripped 2 bases from V and 0 bases from J, with 7 bases between. The CDR3 loop spans 14 amino acids. Germline V lookup: CDR1 MNHEY, CDR2 SVGEGT.

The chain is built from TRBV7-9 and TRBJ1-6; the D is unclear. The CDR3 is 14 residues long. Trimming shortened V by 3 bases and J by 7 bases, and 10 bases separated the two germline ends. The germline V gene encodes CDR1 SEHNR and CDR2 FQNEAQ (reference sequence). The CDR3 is CASSFGSANSPLHF. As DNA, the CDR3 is TGTGCCAGCAGCTTTGGGAGTGCCAATTCACCCCTCCACTTT.

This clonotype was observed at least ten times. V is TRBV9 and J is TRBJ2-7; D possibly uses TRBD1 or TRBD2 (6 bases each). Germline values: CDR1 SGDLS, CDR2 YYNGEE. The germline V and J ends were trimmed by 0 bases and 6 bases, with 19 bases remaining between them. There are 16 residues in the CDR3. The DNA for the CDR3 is TGTGCCAGCAGCGTAGCCCTAACGGGAGAGGACAGCGAGCAGTACTTC. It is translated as CASSVALTGEDSEQYF.

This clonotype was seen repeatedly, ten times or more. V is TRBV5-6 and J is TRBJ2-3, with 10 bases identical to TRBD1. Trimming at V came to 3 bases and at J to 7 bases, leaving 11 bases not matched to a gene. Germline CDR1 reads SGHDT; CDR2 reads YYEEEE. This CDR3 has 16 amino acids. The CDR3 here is CASSSTGTGVPNTQYF. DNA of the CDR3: TGTGCCAGCAGCTCCACCGGGACAGGGGTTCCAAATACGCAGTATTTT.

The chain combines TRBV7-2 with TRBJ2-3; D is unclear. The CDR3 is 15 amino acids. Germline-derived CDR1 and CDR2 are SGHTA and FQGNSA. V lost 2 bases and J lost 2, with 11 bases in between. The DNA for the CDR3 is TGTGCCAGCAGCTTACCCGTCGGGTTCACAGATACGCAGTATTTT. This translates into CASSLPVGFTDTQYF.

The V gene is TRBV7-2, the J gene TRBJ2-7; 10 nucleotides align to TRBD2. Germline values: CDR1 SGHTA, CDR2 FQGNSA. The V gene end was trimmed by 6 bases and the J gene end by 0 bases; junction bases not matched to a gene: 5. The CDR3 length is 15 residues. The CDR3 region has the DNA TGTGCCAGCAGTCGCGGACTAGCGGTCTCCTACGAGCAGTACTTC. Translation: CASSRGLAVSYEQYF. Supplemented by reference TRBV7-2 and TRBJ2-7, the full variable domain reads GAGVSQSPSNKVTEKGKDVELRCDPISGHTALYWYRQSLGQGLEFLIYFQGNSAPDKSGLPSDRFSAERTGGSVSTLTIQRTQQEDSAVYLCASSRGLAVSYEQYFGPGTRLTVT.

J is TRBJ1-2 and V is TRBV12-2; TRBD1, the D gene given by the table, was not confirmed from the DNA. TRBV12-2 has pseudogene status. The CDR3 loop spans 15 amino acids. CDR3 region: CASRLSYRDRSRYTF. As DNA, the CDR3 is TGTGCAAGTCGCTTATCTTACCGGGACAGAAGTCGCTACACCTTC.

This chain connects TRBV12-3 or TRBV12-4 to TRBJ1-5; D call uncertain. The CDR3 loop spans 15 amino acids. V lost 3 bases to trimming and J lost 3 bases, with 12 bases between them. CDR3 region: CASSLIRAPNQPQHF. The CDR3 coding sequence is TGTGCCAGCAGTTTGATCCGGGCTCCCAATCAGCCCCAGCATTTT.

The CDR3 sequence is CASSSRITGGEYGYTF. CDR3 in DNA: TGCGCCAGCAGCTCTAGAATTACAGGCGGCGAATATGGCTACACCTTC. This chain links TRBV5-1 with TRBJ1-2, with D perhaps matching TRBD1 (5 bases). The V gene's germline CDR1 is SGHRS and CDR2 YFSETQ. The CDR3 contains 16 residues. The V end was cut by 3 bases, the J end by 5 bases, with 20 bases between.

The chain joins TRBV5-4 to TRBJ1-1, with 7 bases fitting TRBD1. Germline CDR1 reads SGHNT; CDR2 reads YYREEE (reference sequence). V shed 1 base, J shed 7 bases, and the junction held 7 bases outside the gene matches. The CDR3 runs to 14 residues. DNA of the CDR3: TGTGCCAGCAGCTTGTACGACAGGGCATTTGAAGCTTTCTTT. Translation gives CASSLYDRAFEAFF.

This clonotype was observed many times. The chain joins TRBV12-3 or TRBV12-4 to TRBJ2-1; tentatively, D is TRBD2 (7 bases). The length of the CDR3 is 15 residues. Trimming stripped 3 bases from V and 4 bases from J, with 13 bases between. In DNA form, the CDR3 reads TGTGCCAGCAGTTTGGGGGCGGGAGTTTACAATGAGCAGTTCTTC. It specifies CASSLGAGVYNEQFF.

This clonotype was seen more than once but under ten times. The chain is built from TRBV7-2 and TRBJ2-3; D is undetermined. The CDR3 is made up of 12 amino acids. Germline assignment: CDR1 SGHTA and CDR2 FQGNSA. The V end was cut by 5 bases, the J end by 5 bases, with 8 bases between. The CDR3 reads CASSTFKDTQYF. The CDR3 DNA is TGTGCCAGCAGCACTTTCAAAGATACGCAGTATTTT.

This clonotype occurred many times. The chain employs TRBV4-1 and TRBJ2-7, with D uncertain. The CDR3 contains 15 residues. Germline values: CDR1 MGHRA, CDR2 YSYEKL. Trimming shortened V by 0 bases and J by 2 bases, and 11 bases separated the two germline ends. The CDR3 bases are TGCGCCAGCAGCCAAGAGAGCCGGCAAGCCTACGAGCAGTACTTC. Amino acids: CASSQESRQAYEQYF.

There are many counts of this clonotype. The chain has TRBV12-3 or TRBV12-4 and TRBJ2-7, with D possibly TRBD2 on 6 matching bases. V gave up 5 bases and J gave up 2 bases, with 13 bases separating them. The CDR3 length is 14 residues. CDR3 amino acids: CASSQRDLPYEQYF. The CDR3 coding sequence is TGTGCCAGCAGTCAACGGGACTTGCCCTACGAGCAGTACTTC.